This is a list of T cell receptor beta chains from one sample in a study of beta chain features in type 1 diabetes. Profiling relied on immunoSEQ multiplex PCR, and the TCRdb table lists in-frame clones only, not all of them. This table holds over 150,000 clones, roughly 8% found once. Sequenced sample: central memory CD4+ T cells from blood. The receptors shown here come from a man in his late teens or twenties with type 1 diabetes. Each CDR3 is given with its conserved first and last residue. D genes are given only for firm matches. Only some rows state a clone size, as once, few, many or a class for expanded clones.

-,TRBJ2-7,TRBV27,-,CASSQALGGGAPEQYF,TGTGCCAGCAGTCAGGCGTTGGGTGGGGGGGCGCCCGAGCAGTACTTC
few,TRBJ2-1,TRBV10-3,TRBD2,CAISEMAGAGEQFF,TGTGCCATCAGTGAGATGGCGGGAGCCGGTGAGCAGTTCTTC
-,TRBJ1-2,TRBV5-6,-,CASSPMTDRVLNYGYTF,TGTGCCAGCAGCCCGATGACAGACCGGGTCTTAAACTATGGCTACACCTTC
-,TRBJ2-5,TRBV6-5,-,CASRSWGLAEETQYF,TGTGCCAGCAGATCGTGGGGGCTAGCTGAAGAGACCCAGTACTTC
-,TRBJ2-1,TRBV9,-,CASSTDSEGGANNEQFF,TGTGCCAGCAGCACCGATTCTGAGGGGGGGGCGAACAATGAGCAGTTCTTC
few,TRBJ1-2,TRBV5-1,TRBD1,CASSFGGGNYGYTF,TGCGCCAGCAGCTTTGGAGGGGGCAACTATGGCTACACCTTC
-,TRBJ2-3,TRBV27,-,CASSPQSDTQYF,TGTGCCAGCAGCCCCCAGTCGGATACGCAGTATTTT
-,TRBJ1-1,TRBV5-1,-,CASTESLGSSNTEAFF,TGCGCCAGCACCGAATCCTTAGGGAGTTCGAACACTGAAGCTTTCTTT
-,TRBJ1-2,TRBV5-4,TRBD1,CASSSPGQETSNYGYTF,TGTGCCAGCAGCTCCCCGGGACAGGAGACCTCTAACTATGGCTACACCTTC
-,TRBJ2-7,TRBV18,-,CASSLNGYEQYF,TGTGCCAGCTCACTTAACGGGTACGAGCAGTACTTC
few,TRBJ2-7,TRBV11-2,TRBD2,CASSPWTSGITYEQYF,TGTGCCAGCAGCCCATGGACTAGCGGGATAACCTACGAGCAGTACTTC
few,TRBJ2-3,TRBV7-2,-,CASSPGTARSTDTQYF,TGTGCCAGCAGCCCCGGGACTGCTCGCAGCACAGATACGCAGTATTTT
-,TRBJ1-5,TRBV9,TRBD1,CASSVTGSNQPQHF,TGTGCCAGCAGCGTGACAGGGTCTAATCAGCCCCAGCATTTT
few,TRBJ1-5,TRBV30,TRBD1,CAWSKGAGQPQHF,TGTGCCTGGAGTAAGGGGGCAGGGCAGCCCCAGCATTTT
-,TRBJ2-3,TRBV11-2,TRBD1,CASSPGQATDTQYF,TGTGCCAGCAGCCCGGGACAGGCTACAGATACGCAGTATTTT
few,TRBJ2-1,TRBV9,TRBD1,CASSVAQGEQFF,TGTGCCAGCAGCGTTGCCCAGGGGGAACAGTTCTTC
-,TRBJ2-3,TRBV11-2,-,CASGVLAGSLRYF,TGTGCCAGCGGGGTTTTGGCGGGGAGTCTACGGTATTTT
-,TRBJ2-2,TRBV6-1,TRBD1,CASRIGQAWAGELFF,TGTGCCAGCAGAATCGGACAGGCCTGGGCCGGGGAGCTGTTTTTT
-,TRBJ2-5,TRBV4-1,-,CASSQGMASGGETQYF,TGCGCCAGCAGCCAAGGAATGGCGTCCGGCGGGGAGACCCAGTACTTC
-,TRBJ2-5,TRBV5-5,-,CASSNGGSGTQYF,TGTGCCAGCAGCAACGGGGGATCGGGGACCCAGTACTTC
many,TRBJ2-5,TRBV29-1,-,CSVDSGQETQYF,TGCAGCGTTGACAGCGGACAAGAGACCCAGTACTTC
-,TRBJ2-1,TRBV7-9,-,CASSLASGESPYNEQFF,TGTGCCAGCAGCTTAGCGTCAGGGGAATCGCCCTACAATGAGCAGTTCTTC
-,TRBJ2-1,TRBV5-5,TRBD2,CASSLDPSGYNEQFF,TGTGCCAGCAGCTTGGACCCTAGCGGGTACAATGAGCAGTTCTTC
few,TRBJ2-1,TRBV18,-,CASSPSQGRVNEQFF,TGTGCCAGCTCACCGAGCCAGGGGAGGGTAAATGAGCAGTTCTTC
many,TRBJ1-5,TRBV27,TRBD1,CASSLSGRGRNQPQHF,TGTGCCAGCAGTTTATCGGGAAGGGGGCGGAATCAGCCCCAGCATTTT
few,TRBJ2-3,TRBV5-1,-,CASSFSWQGPDTQYF,TGCGCCAGCAGCTTTTCGTGGCAGGGCCCAGATACGCAGTATTTT